This T cell receptor beta chain was captured by sequencing in a study of graft-versus-host responses after intestinal transplantation. Findings and caveats of the study: Graft-donor T cell macrochimerism in patients accompanied high graft-versus-host to host-versus-graft clonal ratios in allografts. GvH clones were found in recipient marrow; some appeared first in ileum or blood.

J gave up 8 bases and V 1 base, and 5 bases lay outside the gene matches. Germline CDR1 reads LNHNV; CDR2 reads YYDKDF (reference sequence). The CDR3 covers 15 residues. Produced via immunoSEQ multiplex PCR; TCRdb's table is partial and in-frame only. The sample lists approximately 60,000 clones; 70% to 90% were seen once. This clone has a handful of counts. Its antigen remains unknown. The specimen comprised PBMCs, sampled 26 days after transplant. This TCR was recovered from a human patient who received an intestinal transplant, so some T cells may come from the graft donor. V usage is TRBV15 and J usage is TRBJ1-4; TRBD1 matches at 9 bases. The CDR3 reads CATSRGRTGAEKLFF. CDR3 DNA sequence: TGTGCCACCAGCAGAGGCCGGACAGGGGCGGAAAAACTGTTTTTT.